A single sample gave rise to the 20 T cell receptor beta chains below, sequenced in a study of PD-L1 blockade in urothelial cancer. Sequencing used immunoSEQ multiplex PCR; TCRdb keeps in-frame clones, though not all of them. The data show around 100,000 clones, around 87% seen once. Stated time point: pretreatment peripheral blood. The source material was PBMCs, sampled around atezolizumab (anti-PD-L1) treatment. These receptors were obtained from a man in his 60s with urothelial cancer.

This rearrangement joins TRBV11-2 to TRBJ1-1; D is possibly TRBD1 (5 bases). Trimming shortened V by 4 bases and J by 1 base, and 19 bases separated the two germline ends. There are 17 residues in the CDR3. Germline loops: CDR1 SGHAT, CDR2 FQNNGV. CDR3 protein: CASSSFTGKLTNTEAFF. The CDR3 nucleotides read TGTGCCAGCAGCTCGTTTACAGGAAAATTGACGAACACTGAAGCTTTCTTT.

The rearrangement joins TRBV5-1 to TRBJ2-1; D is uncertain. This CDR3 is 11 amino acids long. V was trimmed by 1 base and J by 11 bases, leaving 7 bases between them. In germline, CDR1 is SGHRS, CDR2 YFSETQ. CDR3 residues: CASSLLGQQFF. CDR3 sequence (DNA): TGCGCCAGCAGCTTGCTTGGGCAGCAGTTCTTC.

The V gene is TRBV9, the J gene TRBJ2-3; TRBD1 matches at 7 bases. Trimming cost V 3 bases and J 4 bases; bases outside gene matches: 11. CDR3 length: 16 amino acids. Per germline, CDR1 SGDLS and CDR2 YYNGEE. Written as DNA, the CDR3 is TGTGCCAGCAGCGCCCGACAGGGCGCCACGGCAGATACGCAGTATTTT. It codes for CASSARQGATADTQYF.

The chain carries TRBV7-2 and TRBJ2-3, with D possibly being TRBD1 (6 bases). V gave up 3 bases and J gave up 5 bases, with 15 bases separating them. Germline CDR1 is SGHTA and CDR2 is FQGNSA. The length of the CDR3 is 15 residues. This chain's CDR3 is CASSLGLAGVDTQYF. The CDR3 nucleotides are TGTGCCAGCAGCTTGGGCCTAGCAGGGGTAGATACGCAGTATTTT.

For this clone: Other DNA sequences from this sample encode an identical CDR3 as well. Written as DNA, the CDR3 is TGTGCCAGCAGCTTGGGACAGGGAGCGTACGAGCAGTACTTC. This encodes CASSLGQGAYEQYF. The chain employs TRBV5-6 and TRBJ2-7, with 7 bases that match TRBD1. Germline CDR1 SGHDT, CDR2 YYEEEE. The CDR3 is 14 amino acids. V dropped 0 bases and J dropped 4; count of bases not matched to a gene: 4.

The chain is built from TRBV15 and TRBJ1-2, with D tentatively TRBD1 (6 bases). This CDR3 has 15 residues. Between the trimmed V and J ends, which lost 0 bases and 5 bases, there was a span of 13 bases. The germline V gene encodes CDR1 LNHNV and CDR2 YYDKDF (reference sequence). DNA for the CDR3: TGTGCCACCAGCAGAGATCTTACAGGGCGGTATGGCTACACCTTC. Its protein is CATSRDLTGRYGYTF.

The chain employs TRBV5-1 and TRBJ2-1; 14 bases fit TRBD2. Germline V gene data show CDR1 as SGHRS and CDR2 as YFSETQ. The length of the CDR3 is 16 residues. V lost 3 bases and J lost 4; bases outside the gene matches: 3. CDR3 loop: CASSSGTSGSYNEQFF. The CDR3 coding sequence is TGCGCCAGCAGCTCGGGGACTAGCGGGAGTTACAATGAGCAGTTCTTC.

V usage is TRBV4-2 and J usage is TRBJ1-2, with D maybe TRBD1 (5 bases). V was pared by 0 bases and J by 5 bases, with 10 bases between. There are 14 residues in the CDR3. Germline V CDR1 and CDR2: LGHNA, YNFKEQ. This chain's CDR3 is CASSQDGQGYGYTF. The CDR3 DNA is TGTGCCAGCAGCCAAGACGGGCAGGGATATGGCTACACCTTC.

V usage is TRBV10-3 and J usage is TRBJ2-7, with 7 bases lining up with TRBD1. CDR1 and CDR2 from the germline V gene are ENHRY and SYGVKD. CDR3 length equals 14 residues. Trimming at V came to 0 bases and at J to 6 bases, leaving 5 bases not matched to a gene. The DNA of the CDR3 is TGTGCCATCAGTGAGTCCAGGGGGAATCCCGAGCAGTACTTC. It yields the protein CAISESRGNPEQYF.

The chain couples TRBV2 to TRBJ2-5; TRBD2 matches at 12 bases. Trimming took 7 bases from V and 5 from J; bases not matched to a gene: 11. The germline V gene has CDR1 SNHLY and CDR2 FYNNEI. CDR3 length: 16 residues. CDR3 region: CASIRLAGVPGETQYF. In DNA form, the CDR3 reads TGTGCCAGCATAAGACTAGCGGGAGTGCCGGGTGAGACCCAGTACTTC.

The CDR3 sequence is CAWSVGLGQYF. The CDR3 bases are TGTGCCTGGAGTGTCGGACTAGGGCAGTACTTC. The chain is built from TRBV30 and TRBJ2-4; 7 nucleotides match TRBD2. The CDR3 consists of 11 residues. J lost 13 bases, V lost 0 bases, and 3 bases had no gene match. The V gene's germline CDR1 is GTSNPN and CDR2 SVGIG (reference sequence).

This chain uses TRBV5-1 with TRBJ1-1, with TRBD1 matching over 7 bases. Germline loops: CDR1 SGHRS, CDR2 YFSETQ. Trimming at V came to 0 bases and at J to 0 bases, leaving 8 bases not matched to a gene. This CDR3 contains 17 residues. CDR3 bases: TGCGCCAGCAGCTTGGGGGGAACAGGGGACATGAACACTGAAGCTTTCTTT. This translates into CASSLGGTGDMNTEAFF.

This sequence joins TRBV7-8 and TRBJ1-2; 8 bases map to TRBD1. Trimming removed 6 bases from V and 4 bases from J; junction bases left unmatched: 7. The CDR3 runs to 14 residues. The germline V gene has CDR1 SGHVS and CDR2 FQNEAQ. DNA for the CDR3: TGTGCCAGCAGTTCACAGGGGGAGGGCTATGGCTACACCTTC. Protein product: CASSSQGEGYGYTF. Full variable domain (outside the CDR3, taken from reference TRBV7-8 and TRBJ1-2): GAGVSQSPRYKVAKRGQDVALRCDPISGHVSLFWYQQALGQGPEFLTYFQNEAQLDKSGLPSDRFFAERPEGSVSTLKIQRTQQEDSAVYLCASSSQGEGYGYTFGSGTRLTVV.

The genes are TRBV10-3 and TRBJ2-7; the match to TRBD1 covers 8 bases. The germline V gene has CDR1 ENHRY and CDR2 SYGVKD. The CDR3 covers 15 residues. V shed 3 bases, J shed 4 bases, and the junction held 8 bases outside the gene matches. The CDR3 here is CAISDNQGASYEQYF. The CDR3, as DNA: TGTGCCATCAGTGATAACCAGGGGGCGAGTTACGAGCAGTACTTC.

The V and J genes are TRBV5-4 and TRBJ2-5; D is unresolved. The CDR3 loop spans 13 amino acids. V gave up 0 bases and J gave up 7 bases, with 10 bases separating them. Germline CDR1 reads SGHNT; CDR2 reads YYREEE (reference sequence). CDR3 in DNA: TGTGCCAGCAGCTTGGAGTCCGGTGGGACCCAGTACTTC. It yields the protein CASSLESGGTQYF. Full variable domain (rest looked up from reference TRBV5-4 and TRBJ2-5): ETGVTQSPTHLIKTRGQQVTLRCSSQSGHNTVSWYQQALGQGPQFIFQYYREEENGRGNFPPRFSGLQFPNYSSELNVNALELDDSALYLCASSLESGGTQYFGPGTRLLVL.

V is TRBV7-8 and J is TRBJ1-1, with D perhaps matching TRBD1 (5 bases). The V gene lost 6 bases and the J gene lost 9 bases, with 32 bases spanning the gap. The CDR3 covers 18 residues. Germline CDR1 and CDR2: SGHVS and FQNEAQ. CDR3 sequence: CASSPVPFWGGTKYQAFF. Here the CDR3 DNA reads TGTGCCAGCAGTCCAGTGCCGTTCTGGGGCGGAACCAAGTACCAAGCTTTCTTT.

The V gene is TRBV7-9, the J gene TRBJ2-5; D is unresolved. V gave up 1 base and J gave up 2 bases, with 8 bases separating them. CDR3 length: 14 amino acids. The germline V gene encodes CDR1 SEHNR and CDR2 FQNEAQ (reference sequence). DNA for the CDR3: TGTGCCAGCAGCTTAGGGGTCAGGCAAGAGACCCAGTACTTC. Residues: CASSLGVRQETQYF. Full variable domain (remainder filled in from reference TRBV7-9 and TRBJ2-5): DTGVSQNPRHKITKRGQNVTFRCDPISEHNRLYWYRQTLGQGPEFLTYFQNEAQLEKSRLLSDRFSAERPKGSFSTLEIQRTEQGDSAMYLCASSLGVRQETQYFGPGTRLLVL.

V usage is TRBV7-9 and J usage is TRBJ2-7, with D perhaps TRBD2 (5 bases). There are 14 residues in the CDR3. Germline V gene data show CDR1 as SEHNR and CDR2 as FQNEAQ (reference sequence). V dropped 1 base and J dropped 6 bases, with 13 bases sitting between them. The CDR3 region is CASSLDGVSGEQYF. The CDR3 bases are TGTGCCAGCAGCTTAGACGGGGTGTCGGGCGAGCAGTACTTC.

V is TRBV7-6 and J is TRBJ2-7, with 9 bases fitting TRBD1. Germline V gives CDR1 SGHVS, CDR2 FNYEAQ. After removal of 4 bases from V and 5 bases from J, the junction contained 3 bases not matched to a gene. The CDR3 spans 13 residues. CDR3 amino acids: CASSWDRDNEQYF. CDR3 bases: TGTGCCAGCAGCTGGGACAGGGACAACGAGCAGTACTTC.

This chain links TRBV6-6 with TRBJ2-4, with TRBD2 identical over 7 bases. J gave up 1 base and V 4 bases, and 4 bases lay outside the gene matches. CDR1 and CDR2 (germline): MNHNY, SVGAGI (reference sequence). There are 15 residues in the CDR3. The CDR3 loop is CASSSTGRAKNIQYF. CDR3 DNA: TGTGCCAGCAGTTCCACCGGGAGGGCCAAAAACATTCAGTACTTC.